This T cell receptor (beta chain) emerged from a study of cytomegalovirus exposure and HLA in healthy donors. Study findings and constraints: Accurate HLA-A and HLA-B prediction from TCR beta sequences was reported for most subjects. Both high specificity and high sensitivity reportedly marked the classifier's diagnosis of cytomegalovirus status.

13 Jbeta primers and 60 Vbeta primers were used for the PCR. The protocol was immunoSEQ multiplex PCR, while the TCRdb copy is restricted to in-frame clones and leaves out a portion. This sample has some 180,000 clones, with about 85% found just once. About this clone: Its antigen is unidentified.

Unmatched junction bases numbered 7, after V lost 3 bases and J lost 2 bases. The CDR3 spans 18 residues. Germline values: CDR1 MNHEY, CDR2 SMNVEV (reference sequence). This clonotype was sampled from a boy aged 2-15 years in good health and CMV-seronegative. The rearrangement uses TRBV27 and TRBJ2-1; 13 bases fit TRBD2. The sequencing sample was made of PBMCs. The CDR3 sequence: CASSLPAGLAGTYNEQFF. The DNA of the CDR3 is TGTGCCAGCAGTTTGCCAGCGGGACTAGCGGGAACCTACAATGAGCAGTTCTTC.